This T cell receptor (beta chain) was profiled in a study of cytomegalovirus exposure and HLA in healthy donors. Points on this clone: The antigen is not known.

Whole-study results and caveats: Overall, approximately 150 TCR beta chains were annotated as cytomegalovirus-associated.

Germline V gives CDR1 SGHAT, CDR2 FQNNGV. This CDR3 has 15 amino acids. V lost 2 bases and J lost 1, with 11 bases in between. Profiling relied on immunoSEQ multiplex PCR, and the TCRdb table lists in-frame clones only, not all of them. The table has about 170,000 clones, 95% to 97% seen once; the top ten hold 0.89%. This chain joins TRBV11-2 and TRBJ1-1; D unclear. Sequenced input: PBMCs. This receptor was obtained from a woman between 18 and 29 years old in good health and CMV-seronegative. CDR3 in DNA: TGTGCCAGCAGCTTATTTGGGCGGGGGAACACTGAAGCTTTCTTT. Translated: CASSLFGRGNTEAFF.